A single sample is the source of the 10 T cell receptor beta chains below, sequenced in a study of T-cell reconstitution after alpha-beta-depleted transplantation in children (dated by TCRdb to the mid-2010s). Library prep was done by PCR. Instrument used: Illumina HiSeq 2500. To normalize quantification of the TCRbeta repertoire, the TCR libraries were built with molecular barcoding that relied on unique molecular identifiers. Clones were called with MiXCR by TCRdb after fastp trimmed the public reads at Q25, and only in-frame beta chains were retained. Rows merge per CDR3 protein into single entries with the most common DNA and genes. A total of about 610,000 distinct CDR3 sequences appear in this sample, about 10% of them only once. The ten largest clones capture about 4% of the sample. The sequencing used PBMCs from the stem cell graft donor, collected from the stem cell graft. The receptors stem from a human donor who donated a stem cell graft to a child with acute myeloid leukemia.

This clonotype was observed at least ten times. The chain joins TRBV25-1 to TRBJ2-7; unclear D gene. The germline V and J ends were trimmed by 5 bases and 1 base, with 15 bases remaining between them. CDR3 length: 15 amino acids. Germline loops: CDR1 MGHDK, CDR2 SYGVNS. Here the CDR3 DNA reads TGTGCCAGCAGTTCGGAGACGGCTCTTTCCTACGAGCAGTACTTC. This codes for CASSSETALSYEQYF.

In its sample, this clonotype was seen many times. CDR3 DNA sequence: TGTGCCAGCAGCTTATACGCCAACACCGGGGAGCTGTTTTTT. This translates into CASSLYANTGELFF. The V call is TRBV5-6, the J call TRBJ2-2, with D uncertain. CDR3 length equals 14 residues. Germline loops: CDR1 SGHDT, CDR2 YYEEEE. V gave up 2 bases and J gave up 2 bases, with 7 bases separating them.

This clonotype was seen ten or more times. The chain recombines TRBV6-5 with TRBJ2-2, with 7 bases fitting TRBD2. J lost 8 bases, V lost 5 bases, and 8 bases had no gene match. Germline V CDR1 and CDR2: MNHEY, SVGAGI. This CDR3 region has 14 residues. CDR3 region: CASSTAGRAGELFF. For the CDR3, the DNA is TGTGCCAGCAGTACTGCGGGGAGGGCGGGGGAGCTGTTTTTT.

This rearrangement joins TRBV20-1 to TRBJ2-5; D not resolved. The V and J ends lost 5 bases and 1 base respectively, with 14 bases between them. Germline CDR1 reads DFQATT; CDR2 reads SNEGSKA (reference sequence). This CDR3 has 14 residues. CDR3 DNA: TGCAGTGCTGGCAGCCTCAGATTCCAAGAGACCCAGTACTTC. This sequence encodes CSAGSLRFQETQYF.

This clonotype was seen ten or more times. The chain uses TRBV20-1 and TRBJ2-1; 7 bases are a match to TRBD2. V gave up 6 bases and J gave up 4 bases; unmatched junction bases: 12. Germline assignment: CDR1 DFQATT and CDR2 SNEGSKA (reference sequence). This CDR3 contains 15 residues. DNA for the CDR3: TGCAGTGCCAGACTCCTCCCGGGGGGATACAATGAGCAGTTCTTC. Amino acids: CSARLLPGGYNEQFF.

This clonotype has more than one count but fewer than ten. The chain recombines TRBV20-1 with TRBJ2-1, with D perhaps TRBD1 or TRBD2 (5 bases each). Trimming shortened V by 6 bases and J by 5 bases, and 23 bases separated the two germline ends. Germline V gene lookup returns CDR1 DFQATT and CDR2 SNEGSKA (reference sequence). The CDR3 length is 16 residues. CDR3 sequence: CSALGVGESLHNEQFF. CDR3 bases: TGCAGTGCGTTGGGGGTAGGGGAGTCCCTACACAATGAGCAGTTCTTC.

This CDR3 is CASSRGDLDTQYF. The DNA for the CDR3 is TGTGCCAGCAGTCGTGGGGATTTAGATACGCAGTATTTT. The genes are TRBV7-9 and TRBJ2-3; D gene uncertain. Per the germline V gene, CDR1 is SEHNR and CDR2 is FQNEAQ (reference sequence). The CDR3 covers 13 residues. V shed 6 bases and J shed 5 bases, with 12 bases lying between them.

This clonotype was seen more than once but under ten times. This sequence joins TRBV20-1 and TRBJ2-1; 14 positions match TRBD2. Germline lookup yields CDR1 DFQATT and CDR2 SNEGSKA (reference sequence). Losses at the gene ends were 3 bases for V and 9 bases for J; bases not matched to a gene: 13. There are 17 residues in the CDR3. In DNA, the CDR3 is TGCAGTGCTAGCCCGAGGGGACTAGCGGGAGTCGACACTGAGCAGTTCTTC. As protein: CSASPRGLAGVDTEQFF.

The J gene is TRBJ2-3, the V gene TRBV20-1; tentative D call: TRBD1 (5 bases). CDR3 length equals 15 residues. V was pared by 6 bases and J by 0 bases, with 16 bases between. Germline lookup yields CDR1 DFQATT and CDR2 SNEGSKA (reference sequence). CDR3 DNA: TGCAGTGCCCCCACGACAGCCACTAGCACAGATACGCAGTATTTT. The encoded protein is CSAPTTATSTDTQYF.

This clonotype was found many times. DNA of the CDR3: TGCAGTGCTAGTAAATCTAGCGGGGCTCTCGAGCAGTACTTC. Protein: CSASKSSGALEQYF. The chain links TRBV20-1 to TRBJ2-7; TRBD2 matches 9 bases. Germline trimming cut 3 bases from V and 6 bases from J; bases unmatched to any gene: 9. The CDR3 loop spans 14 amino acids. CDR1 is DFQATT and CDR2 is SNEGSKA in the germline V gene (reference sequence).